Following are 21 T cell receptor beta chains from one sample sequenced in a study of shared clonotypes between healthy human individuals. Method: immunoSEQ multiplex PCR; TCRdb's copy keeps in-frame clones and lacks some. Of 490,000 or so clones in the sample, 76% were seen once. Sequenced material: PBMCs. The receptor set was obtained from a woman between 40 and 55 years old in good health. Some clones in this sample may be carry-over from other donors' samples.

Concerning this clone itself: The same CDR3 arises from other DNA sequences in this sample as well. J is TRBJ2-7 and V is TRBV2; D gene ambiguous. V lost 2 bases and J 3 bases, leaving 2 bases between the germline ends. The CDR3 covers 11 residues. Germline V lookup: CDR1 SNHLY, CDR2 FYNNEI. This CDR3 reads CASSEYYEQYF. DNA of the CDR3: TGTGCCAGCAGTGAATACTACGAGCAGTACTTC.

The table lists this clone with many counts. The chain couples TRBV25-1 to TRBJ1-4; D is unclear. V gave up 2 bases and J gave up 3 bases, with 4 bases separating them. The CDR3 runs to 13 residues. The germline V gene has CDR1 MGHDK and CDR2 SYGVNS. The CDR3 is CASSEVPNEKLFF. CDR3 DNA sequence: TGTGCCAGCAGTGAAGTCCCTAATGAAAAACTGTTTTTT.

This chain links TRBV19 with TRBJ2-6; D gene unclear. Germline lookup yields CDR1 LNHDA and CDR2 SQIVND (reference sequence). This CDR3 has 16 residues. Deletions cut 8 bases from V and 0 bases from J, with 14 bases between. CDR3 region: CASCPSTDSGANVLTF. The CDR3, as DNA: TGTGCCAGTTGCCCCTCAACAGACTCTGGGGCCAACGTCCTGACTTTC.

The chain carries TRBV27 and TRBJ2-2; 10 nucleotides match TRBD2. Germline V gene lookup returns CDR1 MNHEY and CDR2 SMNVEV (reference sequence). Losses at the gene ends were 5 bases for V and 7 bases for J; bases not matched to a gene: 16. This CDR3 contains 18 residues. The CDR3 sequence is CASSPDPLAGVMVGELFF. CDR3 DNA sequence: TGTGCCAGCAGTCCCGACCCCCTAGCGGGAGTAATGGTCGGGGAGCTGTTTTTT.

This clone was seen more than once but under ten times. The chain recombines TRBV30 with TRBJ1-5; tentatively, D is TRBD1 (5 bases). Trimming removed 5 bases at V and 4 bases at J, with 9 bases between. The CDR3 spans 12 residues. Germline lookup yields CDR1 GTSNPN and CDR2 SVGIG (reference sequence). Here the CDR3 reads CAWSGKNQPQHF. For the CDR3, the DNA is TGTGCCTGGTCAGGGAAGAATCAGCCCCAGCATTTT.

The CDR3 DNA reads TGCGCCAGCAGTGCCGGGACAGGGGCCACTCGAGGGCAGTATTTT. The encoded protein is CASSAGTGATRGQYF. The chain uses TRBV10-2 and TRBJ2-3; 10 bases fit TRBD1. Germline CDR1 is WSHSY and CDR2 is SAAADI. The CDR3 totals 15 residues. Losses at the gene ends were 4 bases for V and 11 bases for J; bases not matched to a gene: 12.

J is TRBJ2-2 and V is TRBV2, with 8 nucleotides matching TRBD1. The CDR3 spans 15 residues. CDR1 SNHLY and CDR2 FYNNEI come from the germline V gene. V lost 5 bases, J lost 1 base, and 3 bases stayed unmatched. The CDR3 nucleotides read TGTGCCAGCAGTACAGGGGGATTGAACACCGGGGAGCTGTTTTTT. Protein product: CASSTGGLNTGELFF. Supplemented by reference TRBV2 and TRBJ2-2, the full variable domain reads EPEVTQTPSHQVTQMGQEVILRCVPISNHLYFYWYRQILGQKVEFLVSFYNNEISEKSEIFDDQFSVERPDGSNFTLKIRSTKLEDSAMYFCASSTGGLNTGELFFGEGSRLTVL.

Ten or more counts support this clone. The chain uses TRBV11-3 and TRBJ2-1; 8 bases fit TRBD2. The CDR3 consists of 17 residues. Per germline, CDR1 SGHNT and CDR2 YENEEA. J was trimmed by 0 bases and V by 1 base; bases with no gene match: 5. The CDR3 DNA is TGTGCCAGCAGCTTAGGGGTAGCGGGAAGCTCCTACAATGAGCAGTTCTTC. It specifies CASSLGVAGSSYNEQFF.

This clone has only one observation. This clone may be a read error of a much larger clone one base away. In the same sample, other DNA sequences code for this CDR3. The chain uses TRBV6-1 and TRBJ2-2; unclear D gene. The germline CDR1 and CDR2 sequences are MNHNS and SASEGT. With 8 bases removed from V and 3 bases from J, the gap between germline ends came to 4 bases. This CDR3 region has 11 residues. The CDR3 here is CASGYTGELFF. The CDR3 DNA reads as TGTGCCAGCGGTTACACCGGGGAGCTGTTTTTT.

The chain combines TRBV28 with TRBJ1-2, with D perhaps matching TRBD1 (5 bases). Trimming shortened V by 3 bases and J by 5 bases, and 28 bases separated the two germline ends. CDR3 length equals 19 residues. Germline CDR1 and CDR2: MDHEN and SYDVKM. This CDR3 reads CASSFRLYERDLGLYGYTF. The CDR3 nucleotides read TGTGCCAGCAGTTTTCGACTCTACGAACGGGACTTGGGTTTGTATGGCTACACCTTC.

Written as DNA, the CDR3 is TGTGCCAGCAGTATCCGGAGGGGATCCGGGGAGCTGTTTTTT. It codes for CASSIRRGSGELFF. The chain combines TRBV28 with TRBJ2-2, with a possible D match to TRBD2 (6 bases). Germline V gene sequence: CDR1 MDHEN, CDR2 SYDVKM. V was pared by 5 bases and J by 6 bases, with 13 bases between. The CDR3 consists of 14 residues.

The chain carries TRBV18 and TRBJ1-5, with TRBD1 matching 9 bases. The germline V gene has CDR1 KGHSH and CDR2 LQKENI. CDR3 length: 14 amino acids. Trimming removed 5 bases from V and 7 bases from J; junction bases left unmatched: 6. The DNA of the CDR3 is TGTGCCAGCTCATCACAGGGGGCAGGACAGCCCCAGCATTTT. Protein: CASSSQGAGQPQHF.

J is TRBJ1-4 and V is TRBV4-3; D is unresolved. Germline CDR1 and CDR2: LGHNA and YSLEER. The CDR3 covers 13 residues. Trimming removed 0 bases at V and 8 bases at J, with 7 bases between. The CDR3: CASSQDLREKLFF. The CDR3, as DNA: TGCGCCAGCAGCCAAGATCTCCGCGAAAAACTGTTTTTT.

The genes are TRBV28 and TRBJ1-2; a possible D gene is TRBD1 (5 bases). The CDR3 is 15 amino acids. V was cut by 6 bases and J by 8 bases, with 22 bases left in between. The V gene's germline CDR1 is MDHEN and CDR2 SYDVKM. The CDR3 sequence is CASSLTGATSRGYTF. The CDR3 DNA follows: TGTGCCAGCAGCTTGACTGGGGCTACCTCCCGGGGCTACACCTTC.

The genes are TRBV30 and TRBJ2-1; TRBD2 matches at 11 bases. The germline CDR1 and CDR2 sequences are GTSNPN and SVGIG (reference sequence). Trimming removed 0 bases from V and 9 bases from J; junction bases left unmatched: 10. This CDR3 is 16 amino acids long. The CDR3: CAWSVRLAGGVGEQFF. CDR3 nucleotide sequence: TGTGCCTGGAGTGTACGTCTAGCGGGAGGAGTAGGTGAGCAGTTCTTC.

CDR3 nucleotide sequence: TGTGCCACCAGTCGAGGGACTAGCGGGATATACGAGCAGTACTTC. Its translation is CATSRGTSGIYEQYF. V gene TRBV15 combines with J gene TRBJ2-7; TRBD2 agrees at 13 bases. This CDR3 comprises 15 residues. Germline V gene data show CDR1 as LNHNV and CDR2 as YYDKDF (reference sequence). Trimming cost V 6 bases and J 4 bases; bases outside gene matches: 6.

This clone occurred a few times. The V call is TRBV19, the J call TRBJ1-5; perhaps TRBD1 as D (6 bases). The CDR3 runs to 14 residues. In germline, CDR1 is LNHDA, CDR2 SQIVND (reference sequence). Between the trimmed V and J ends, which lost 2 bases and 3 bases, there was a span of 8 bases. As DNA, the CDR3 is TGTGCCAGTAGTATAAACAGGGCCAATCAGCCCCAGCATTTT. Amino acids: CASSINRANQPQHF. The full variable domain, completed using reference TRBV19 and TRBJ1-5, is DGGITQSPKYLFRKEGQNVTLSCEQNLNHDAMYWYRQDPGQGLRLIYYSQIVNDFQKGDIAEGYSVSREKKESFPLTVTSAQKNPTAFYLCASSINRANQPQHFGDGTRLSIL.

This clone was detected only once. A much bigger clone sits one base away, suggesting this may be a read error. No conserved phenylalanine or tryptophan ends this CDR3, so it is likely a read error. The genes are TRBV2 and TRBJ1-1, with 8 bases fitting TRBD1. V was pared by 3 bases and J by 1 base, with 10 bases of the junction left unmatched. Germline-derived CDR1 and CDR2 are SNHLY and FYNNEI. The length of the CDR3 is 17 residues. The CDR3: CASSDQGRGPGNTEAFS. DNA of the CDR3: TGTGCCAGCAGTGATCAGGGCAGGGGGCCTGGGAACACTGAAGCTTTCTCT.

About this clone itself: This likely stems from a read error, as it lies one base from a far larger clone. Within the sample, other DNA sequences also encode this same CDR3. The chain carries TRBV7-8 and TRBJ2-7; D gene ambiguous. V was clipped by 5 bases and J by 0 bases, with 2 bases between them. Germline V gene sequence: CDR1 SGHVS, CDR2 FQNEAQ. The length of the CDR3 is 11 residues. CDR3 bases: TGTGCCAGCAGCGACTCCTACGAGCAGTACTTC. It translates to CASSDSYEQYF.

This clone turned up a few times. This rearrangement joins TRBV7-9 to TRBJ1-2, with a weak D call TRBD1 (6 bases). The CDR3 extends over 12 amino acids. Trimming took 3 bases from V and 8 from J, leaving 10 bases between them. From germline, CDR1 is SEHNR and CDR2 FQNEAQ (reference sequence). CDR3 nucleotide sequence: TGTGCCAGCAGCTTGACAGGCGGGGGCTACACCTTC. Protein: CASSLTGGGYTF. Full variable domain (rest looked up from reference TRBV7-9 and TRBJ1-2): DTGVSQNPRHKITKRGQNVTFRCDPISEHNRLYWYRQTLGQGPEFLTYFQNEAQLEKSRLLSDRFSAERPKGSFSTLEIQRTEQGDSAMYLCASSLTGGGYTFGSGTRLTVV.

This chain uses TRBV5-6 with TRBJ2-7, with TRBD2 matching 7 bases. The length of the CDR3 is 15 residues. Germline trimming cut 4 bases from V and 2 bases from J; bases unmatched to any gene: 9. Germline-derived CDR1 and CDR2 are SGHDT and YYEEEE. The CDR3 coding sequence is TGTGCCAGCAGCCGGGACTACCGAGGCCCCTACGAGCAGTACTTC. Translation: CASSRDYRGPYEQYF.